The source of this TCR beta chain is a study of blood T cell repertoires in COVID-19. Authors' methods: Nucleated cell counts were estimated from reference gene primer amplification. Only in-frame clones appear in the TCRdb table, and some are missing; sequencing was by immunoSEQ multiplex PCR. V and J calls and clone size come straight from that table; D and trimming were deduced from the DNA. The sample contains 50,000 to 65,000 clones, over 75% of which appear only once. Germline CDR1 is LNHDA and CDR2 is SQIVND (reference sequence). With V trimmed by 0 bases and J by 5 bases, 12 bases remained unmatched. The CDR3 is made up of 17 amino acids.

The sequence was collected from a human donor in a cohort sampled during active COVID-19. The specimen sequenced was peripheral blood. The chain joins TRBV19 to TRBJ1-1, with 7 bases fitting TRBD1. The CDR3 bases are TGTGCCAGTAGTATAGAAAGGGAGAGGGGGCGAGGAACTGAAGCTTTCTTT. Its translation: CASSIERERGRGTEAFF.